One sample yielded the 30 T cell receptor beta chains listed below, sequenced in a study of OX40 agonist ivuxolimab in advanced cancers. The protocol was immunoSEQ multiplex PCR, while the TCRdb copy is restricted to in-frame clones and leaves out a portion. This sample has roughly 64,000 clones, with more than 80% found just once. The source material was CD4+ or CD8+ T cells sorted from blood, sampled in a trial of the OX40 agonist ivuxolimab. The receptors originated from an adult with an advanced solid tumor such as melanoma, head and neck, liver or kidney cancer.

This clone was seen only a few times. This chain joins TRBV7-9 and TRBJ2-3; 7 bases line up with TRBD2. This CDR3 has 16 residues. Germline trimming cut 5 bases from V and 1 base from J; bases unmatched to any gene: 9. Germline loops: CDR1 SEHNR, CDR2 FQNEAQ (reference sequence). CDR3 sequence: CASSPLPSGGTDTQYF. As DNA, the CDR3 is TGTGCCAGCAGCCCACTTCCGAGCGGGGGCACAGATACGCAGTATTTT.

Note on this clone: Other DNA variants within this sample encode the same CDR3. This chain connects TRBV6-5 to TRBJ2-1; the D is unclear. CDR1 and CDR2 from the germline V gene are MNHEY and SVGAGI. Trimming took off 0 bases at V and 5 bases at J, with 5 bases between the two ends. The CDR3 sequence is 13 residues long. The CDR3 here is CASSYSTNNEQFF. The CDR3 coding sequence is TGTGCCAGCAGTTACTCGACAAACAATGAGCAGTTCTTC.

The chain joins TRBV28 to TRBJ1-5; a possible D gene is TRBD1 (6 bases). The CDR3 spans 14 residues. Germline values: CDR1 MDHEN, CDR2 SYDVKM. V lost 2 bases to trimming and J lost 5 bases, with 10 bases between them. The CDR3 bases are TGTGCCAGCAGTTTAAGCCAGGGGTATCAGCCCCAGCATTTT. Protein: CASSLSQGYQPQHF. Full variable domain (missing parts from reference TRBV28 and TRBJ1-5): DVKVTQSSRYLVKRTGEKVFLECVQDMDHENMFWYRQDPGLGLRLIYFSYDVKMKEKGDIPEGYSVSREKKERFSLILESASTNQTSMYLCASSLSQGYQPQHFGDGTRLSIL.

CDR3 bases: TGTGCCAGCACCGGGACAGGTAACACTGAAGCTTTCTTT. Encoded protein: CASTGTGNTEAFF. The chain employs TRBV6-5 and TRBJ1-1, with 8 bases identical to TRBD1. The germline gives CDR1 MNHEY, CDR2 SVGAGI. This CDR3 is 13 amino acids long. Germline trimming cut 7 bases from V and 2 bases from J; bases unmatched to any gene: 3.

The chain combines TRBV6-5 with TRBJ2-5; 9 nucleotides align to TRBD1. CDR1 and CDR2 (germline): MNHEY, SVGAGI. The CDR3 is 15 residues long. Trimming took 2 bases from V and 5 from J; bases not matched to a gene: 6. The CDR3 bases are TGTGCCAGCAGTTACGTACAGGGGGCTTGGGAGACCCAGTACTTC. Translating it yields CASSYVQGAWETQYF.

This chain links TRBV5-1 with TRBJ1-1; D is uncertain. The germline V gene has CDR1 SGHRS and CDR2 YFSETQ. The length of the CDR3 is 14 residues. Trimming cost V 1 base and J 1 base, with 8 bases left between them. CDR3 protein: CASSLSWRNTEAFF. The CDR3 DNA sequence: TGCGCCAGCAGCTTGTCCTGGCGGAACACTGAAGCTTTCTTT. The full variable domain, with the rest looked up from reference TRBV5-1 and TRBJ1-1, is KAGVTQTPRYLIKTRGQQVTLSCSPISGHRSVSWYQQTPGQGLQFLFEYFSETQRNKGNFPGRFSGRQFSNSRSEMNVSTLELGDSALYLCASSLSWRNTEAFFGQGTRLTVV.

The genes are TRBV7-8 and TRBJ2-3, with 12 bases that match TRBD2. Germline V lookup: CDR1 SGHVS, CDR2 FQNEAQ. The ends lost 5 bases at V and 4 bases at J; junction bases unmatched: 10. This CDR3 contains 17 residues. The CDR3 loop reads CASSPGTSGPWADTQYF. The CDR3 DNA sequence: TGTGCCAGCAGCCCAGGGACTAGCGGGCCCTGGGCAGATACGCAGTATTTT. Together with reference TRBV7-8 and TRBJ2-3, the CDR3 gives the full variable domain: GAGVSQSPRYKVAKRGQDVALRCDPISGHVSLFWYQQALGQGPEFLTYFQNEAQLDKSGLPSDRFFAERPEGSVSTLKIQRTQQEDSAVYLCASSPGTSGPWADTQYFGPGTRLTVL.

The chain recombines TRBV4-1 with TRBJ1-5; D remains ambiguous. The germline gives CDR1 MGHRA, CDR2 YSYEKL. Between the trimmed V and J ends, which lost 1 base and 7 bases, there was a span of 5 bases. This CDR3 has 12 amino acids. The CDR3 protein is CASSQGGQPQHF. The CDR3 region has the DNA TGCGCCAGCAGCCAAGGAGGCCAGCCCCAGCATTTT.

The rearrangement joins TRBV19 to TRBJ2-1, with TRBD2 identical over 8 bases. The CDR3 sequence is 12 residues long. Germline loops: CDR1 LNHDA, CDR2 SQIVND (reference sequence). The V segment lost 10 bases and the J segment 8 bases; nucleotides outside the gene matches: 7. The CDR3 DNA reads TGTGCCACCCAAGGACTAGCTCATGAGCAGTTCTTC. Its translation: CATQGLAHEQFF.

The DNA of the CDR3 is TGTGCCAGCAGTGTTCGGGACAGGGGGCGGGCTAATGAAAAACTGTTTTTT. This encodes CASSVRDRGRANEKLFF. The rearrangement joins TRBV6-1 to TRBJ1-4; 12 bases align to TRBD1. J gave up 3 bases and V 4 bases, and 6 bases lay outside the gene matches. Per germline, CDR1 MNHNS and CDR2 SASEGT. CDR3 length: 17 residues.

J is TRBJ2-3 and V is TRBV7-9, with D hard to call. CDR3 length: 16 residues. Germline CDR1 reads SEHNR; CDR2 reads FQNEAQ (reference sequence). V was cut by 0 bases and J by 0 bases, with 10 bases left in between. This CDR3 reads CASSLAPGPSTDTQYF. The CDR3 bases are TGTGCCAGCAGCTTAGCTCCCGGGCCTAGCACAGATACGCAGTATTTT.

The chain is built from TRBV6-1 and TRBJ2-7; D unresolved. The CDR3 loop spans 11 amino acids. V was clipped by 10 bases and J by 4 bases, with 11 bases between them. The germline gives CDR1 MNHNS, CDR2 SASEGT. The CDR3 region is CATFSLYEQYF. CDR3 bases: TGTGCCACCTTCTCCCTGTACGAGCAGTACTTC.

The chain employs TRBV7-9 and TRBJ1-1; 9 bases agree with TRBD1. The CDR3 length is 15 residues. Germline trimming cut 5 bases from V and 8 bases from J; bases unmatched to any gene: 12. Germline CDR1 SEHNR, CDR2 FQNEAQ (reference sequence). The CDR3 sequence: CASSQPDRGDFEAFF. CDR3 coding DNA: TGTGCCAGCAGCCAGCCTGACAGGGGGGACTTCGAAGCTTTCTTT.

The chain carries TRBV5-4 and TRBJ2-3, with no clear D. V was cut by 4 bases and J by 4 bases, with 7 bases left in between. Per germline, CDR1 SGHNT and CDR2 YYREEE (reference sequence). The CDR3 consists of 12 residues. CDR3 in amino acids: CASSRKADTQYF. The CDR3 DNA follows: TGTGCCAGCAGCCGGAAAGCAGATACGCAGTATTTT.

The genes are TRBV21-1 and TRBJ1-1. TRBV21-1 is marked as a pseudogene. CDR3 length: 17 residues. In nucleotides, the CDR3 is TGTGCCAGCAGCTCAAAAAGAGGGCGTCAGGAGAACACTGAAGCTTTCTTT. It encodes CASSSKRGRQENTEAFF.

The chain couples TRBV28 to TRBJ2-7, with 7 nucleotides matching TRBD1. V lost 3 bases to trimming and J lost 2 bases; unmatched junction nucleotides: 4. From germline, CDR1 is MDHEN and CDR2 SYDVKM. The CDR3 runs to 14 residues. The CDR3 DNA reads as TGTGCCAGCAGTTTGACAGGGTTTACCTACGAGCAGTACTTC. It translates to CASSLTGFTYEQYF. The full variable domain, its missing parts supplied by reference TRBV28 and TRBJ2-7, is DVKVTQSSRYLVKRTGEKVFLECVQDMDHENMFWYRQDPGLGLRLIYFSYDVKMKEKGDIPEGYSVSREKKERFSLILESASTNQTSMYLCASSLTGFTYEQYFGPGTRLTVT.

V and J are TRBV19 and TRBJ2-7; tentative D call: TRBD1 (6 bases). This CDR3 contains 15 residues. The germline V and J ends were trimmed by 2 bases and 5 bases, with 16 bases remaining between them. CDR1 and CDR2 (germline): LNHDA, SQIVND (reference sequence). CDR3 nucleotide sequence: TGTGCCAGTAGTATAAGTTTACGAACAGGGAACGAGCAGTACTTC. Translated, it gives CASSISLRTGNEQYF.

The CDR3 here is CASAGNTIYF. The CDR3 DNA reads as TGTGCCAGCGCGGGAAACACCATATATTTT. The chain combines TRBV9 with TRBJ1-3; D is unresolved. V lost 7 bases and J lost 4, with 3 bases in between. The CDR3 contains 10 residues. The germline CDR1 and CDR2 sequences are SGDLS and YYNGEE.

This clone appeared a few times. The chain couples TRBV14 to TRBJ1-1; D gene unclear. Germline CDR1 reads SGHDN; CDR2 reads FVKESK. V lost 5 bases and J lost 12, with 13 bases in between. This CDR3 region has 11 residues. CDR3 in DNA: TGTGCCAGCAGCGAAGGCAAGTTATCTTTCTTT. Translating gives CASSEGKLSFF.

This clone was detected a few times. The V call is TRBV7-6, the J call TRBJ2-3, with D perhaps being TRBD1 or TRBD2 (5 bases each). Germline V CDR1 and CDR2: SGHVS, FNYEAQ. This CDR3 contains 13 residues. V lost 2 bases and J lost 3, with 6 bases in between. This chain's CDR3 is CASSLWGTDTQYF. The CDR3 coding sequence is TGTGCCAGCAGCTTATGGGGGACAGATACGCAGTATTTT.

This clone was seen once. The chain links TRBV6-1 to TRBJ1-2, with D possibly matching TRBD1 (5 bases). Germline V CDR1 and CDR2: MNHNS, SASEGT. This CDR3 contains 11 residues. Between the trimmed V and J ends, which lost 7 bases and 6 bases, there was a span of 9 bases. CDR3 loop: CASTPGHGYTF. CDR3 nucleotide sequence: TGTGCCAGCACGCCAGGGCATGGCTACACCTTC.

The chain links TRBV27 to TRBJ2-7; D possibly corresponds to TRBD2 (6 bases). Germline V lookup: CDR1 MNHEY, CDR2 SMNVEV (reference sequence). V was trimmed by 4 bases and J by 2 bases, leaving 12 bases between them. This CDR3 is built from 14 residues. CDR3 residues: CASSSGTDPYEQYF. The CDR3 region has the DNA TGTGCCAGCAGTTCCGGGACTGATCCCTACGAGCAGTACTTC.

The chain links TRBV27 to TRBJ2-1, with D possibly matching TRBD2 (7 bases). Trimming took 2 bases from V and 0 from J, leaving 8 bases between them. The CDR3 covers 15 residues. The germline V gene encodes CDR1 MNHEY and CDR2 SMNVEV (reference sequence). CDR3 nucleotide sequence: TGTGCCAGCAGTTTAAGGGGGGGCTCCTACAATGAGCAGTTCTTC. Its translation: CASSLRGGSYNEQFF.

This chain uses TRBV4-1 with TRBJ2-1, with D maybe TRBD2 (6 bases). The CDR3 sequence is 13 residues long. CDR1 MGHRA and CDR2 YSYEKL come from the germline V gene. The V end lost 6 bases, the J end lost 9 bases, and 15 bases lay between the germline ends. CDR3 loop: CASRRSGQVEQFF. In DNA, the CDR3 is TGCGCCAGCAGGAGGAGCGGGCAAGTTGAGCAGTTCTTC.

This chain uses TRBV5-1 with TRBJ2-3, with a tentative D call TRBD1 (6 bases). V lost 4 bases to trimming and J lost 6 bases, with 15 bases between them. In germline, CDR1 is SGHRS, CDR2 YFSETQ. The CDR3 has 14 residues. Here the CDR3 reads CASSPSRGWDTQYF. As DNA, the CDR3 is TGCGCCAGCAGCCCGTCGAGGGGGTGGGATACGCAGTATTTT.

In its sample, this clone was seen a few times. The gene calls are TRBV7-8 and TRBJ1-2; D is uncertain. Germline CDR1 SGHVS, CDR2 FQNEAQ. The CDR3 loop spans 15 amino acids. Trimming left V 5 bases short and J 3 bases short, with 16 bases between. CDR3 bases: TGTGCCAGCAGCCTTAGTCAATCAGTTCACTATGGCTACACCTTC. The encoded protein is CASSLSQSVHYGYTF.

The J gene is TRBJ2-5, the V gene TRBV13, with TRBD2 matching 15 bases. CDR1 and CDR2 (germline): PRHDT, FYEKMQ (reference sequence). This CDR3 contains 16 residues. The V and J ends lost 5 bases and 4 bases, in that order; junction bases with no gene match: 5. In DNA form, the CDR3 reads TGTGCCAGCAGCCCAGGGGGACTAGCGGGAGGAGAGACCCAGTACTTC. As protein: CASSPGGLAGGETQYF.

The V call is TRBV28, the J call TRBJ2-2; D could derive from TRBD1 or TRBD2 (6 bases each). The germline V and J ends were trimmed by 4 bases and 5 bases, with 14 bases remaining between them. CDR3 size: 15 residues. The V gene's germline CDR1 is MDHEN and CDR2 SYDVKM. The CDR3 loop is CASSSRGVRTGELFF. CDR3 sequence (DNA): TGTGCCAGCAGTTCGAGGGGGGTTAGGACCGGGGAGCTGTTTTTT.

This rearrangement joins TRBV29-1 to TRBJ1-1; D remains ambiguous. Trimming removed 3 bases from V and 8 bases from J, with 10 bases in between. Germline V gives CDR1 SQVTM, CDR2 ANQGSEA. The CDR3 runs to 11 residues. The CDR3 region has the DNA TGCAGCGTTGAGGAGGGCTTGGAAGCTTTCTTT. The encoded protein is CSVEEGLEAFF.

The V gene is TRBV5-1, the J gene TRBJ2-1; maybe TRBD1 (6 bases). Trimming pared 2 bases from V and 2 bases from J, leaving 8 bases between. CDR3 length: 14 residues. CDR1 is SGHRS and CDR2 is YFSETQ in the germline V gene. CDR3 sequence: CASSLQGPYNEQFF. CDR3 bases: TGCGCCAGCAGCTTACAGGGCCCCTACAATGAGCAGTTCTTC.